These 14 T cell receptor beta chains came from one sample sequenced in a study of post-analysis software for immune sequencing data. Unique molecular identifiers had been added to the TCR beta cDNA libraries. TCRdb reprocessed the PCR reads via MiXCR and lists one record per CDR3 protein. The table has hundreds of thousands of distinct CDR3 sequences, 53% seen once. What these receptors recognize is not known. Study results and caveats: Four or five TRBV segments were more frequent in patients than controls; TRBV5-6, TRBV5-1 and TRBV20-1 belonged to this group.

Sequenced: blood. These receptors all stem from a girl under 18 with multiple sclerosis.

The chain employs TRBV25-1 and TRBJ2-1; D perhaps matches TRBD2 (7 bases). CDR3 size: 14 residues. Germline CDR1 and CDR2: MGHDK and SYGVNS. V lost 7 bases and J 1 base, leaving 11 bases between the germline ends. The CDR3 nucleotides are TGTGCCAGCAAACAGGGAGGGTCCTACAATGAGCAGTTCTTC. This translates into CASKQGGSYNEQFF.

The V and J genes are TRBV20-1 and TRBJ2-5; D is unclear. The CDR3 spans 14 residues. Germline CDR1 reads DFQATT; CDR2 reads SNEGSKA (reference sequence). V lost 0 bases, J lost 3 bases, and 11 bases lay in between. In DNA, the CDR3 is TGCAGTGCTAGAGATCTACTGATGGAAGAGACCCAGTACTTC. Translated, it gives CSARDLLMEETQYF.

The chain combines TRBV7-9 with TRBJ2-7, with no clear D. The CDR3 spans 15 residues. V lost 5 bases to trimming and J lost 1 base, with 15 bases between them. From germline, CDR1 is SEHNR and CDR2 FQNEAQ (reference sequence). The CDR3, as DNA: TGTGCCAGCAGCATTGCGAGGATTAATTCCTACGAGCAGTACTTC. Its translation is CASSIARINSYEQYF.

This rearrangement joins TRBV25-1 to TRBJ2-5; 9 positions agree with TRBD1. V was pared by 4 bases and J by 12 bases, with 6 bases of the junction left unmatched. Per germline, CDR1 MGHDK and CDR2 SYGVNS. This CDR3 contains 12 residues. CDR3 residues: CASSGLDRGKYF. For the CDR3, the DNA is TGTGCCAGCAGTGGGTTGGACAGGGGAAAGTACTTC.

V usage is TRBV10-3 and J usage is TRBJ2-5; a weak D match, TRBD2 (5 bases). V lost 6 bases, J lost 5 bases, and 19 bases lay in between. The length of the CDR3 is 15 residues. Per the germline V gene, CDR1 is ENHRY and CDR2 is SYGVKD. DNA of the CDR3: TGTGCCATCAGGAGGGAGAAGGATTCGGGGGAGACCCAGTACTTC. It encodes CAIRREKDSGETQYF.

The chain joins TRBV3-1 to TRBJ2-7, with TRBD2 identical over 12 bases. Germline trimming cut 4 bases from V and 0 bases from J; bases unmatched to any gene: 4. Germline CDR1 LGHDT, CDR2 YNNKEL (reference sequence). This CDR3 region has 16 residues. CDR3 protein: CASSPTSGGTSYEQYF. CDR3 DNA sequence: TGTGCCAGCAGCCCGACTAGCGGGGGAACCTCCTACGAGCAGTACTTC.

Only a few counts were recorded for this clonotype. The CDR3 bases are TGTGCCAGCAGGGAGACAGGGCGGGGGACTGAAGCTTTCTTT. Its protein is CASRETGRGTEAFF. The chain links TRBV12-3 or TRBV12-4 to TRBJ1-1; 7 nucleotides align to TRBD1. Trimming at V came to 6 bases and at J to 5 bases, leaving 9 bases not matched to a gene. CDR3 length equals 14 residues.

Regarding this clonotype: One end of the junction varies from germline; a read error may be responsible. The chain joins TRBV9 to TRBJ2-5, with D maybe TRBD1 (6 bases). CDR1 SGDLS and CDR2 YYNGEE come from the germline V gene. The length of the CDR3 is 14 residues. CDR3 protein: CAGSVGTLQETQYF. DNA for the CDR3: TGTGCCGGCAGCGTCGGGACACTACAAGAGACCCAGTACTTC.

The rearrangement uses TRBV9 and TRBJ2-3; unclear D gene. CDR1 and CDR2 (germline): SGDLS, YYNGEE. V lost 1 base to trimming and J lost 2 bases, with 8 bases between them. The CDR3 totals 14 residues. The CDR3 region is CASSVKGNTDTQYF. The CDR3 DNA sequence: TGTGCCAGCAGCGTAAAAGGGAACACAGATACGCAGTATTTT. Full variable domain (missing parts from reference TRBV9 and TRBJ2-3): DSGVTQTPKHLITATGQRVTLRCSPRSGDLSVYWYQQSLDQGLQFLIQYYNGEERAKGNILERFSAQQFPDLHSELNLSSLELGDSALYFCASSVKGNTDTQYFGPGTRLTVL.

The chain has TRBV15 and TRBJ1-5; D is unresolved. CDR1 and CDR2 from the germline V gene are LNHNV and YYDKDF (reference sequence). V lost 3 bases and J 1 base, leaving 4 bases between the germline ends. CDR3 length: 13 amino acids. CDR3 nucleotide sequence: TGTGCCACCAGCAGTGCCAGCAATCAGCCCCAGCATTTT. Its translation is CATSSASNQPQHF.

This clonotype showed up just once. This chain connects TRBV12-3 or TRBV12-4 to TRBJ2-1; possible D gene TRBD1, 6 bases. The V end was cut by 7 bases, the J end by 7 bases, with 14 bases between. The CDR3 is made up of 13 amino acids. The CDR3 DNA follows: TGTGCCAGCACTCTGTATAGGGGGAATGAGCAGTTCTTC. Its translation is CASTLYRGNEQFF.

The gene calls are TRBV6-5 and TRBJ2-7; 14 bases agree with TRBD2. This CDR3 region has 16 residues. CDR1 MNHEY and CDR2 SVGAGI come from the germline V gene. Trimming removed 6 bases from V and 4 bases from J; junction bases left unmatched: 8. CDR3 coding DNA: TGTGCCAGCAGGGGACTAGCGGGGGACAGGGCTTACGAGCAGTACTTC. Its translation is CASRGLAGDRAYEQYF.

A remark on this clonotype: At one of its ends the junction is not consistent with the germline gene, which may arise from a read error. The V call is TRBV7-9, the J call TRBJ2-7, with a tentative D call TRBD2 (6 bases). Germline values: CDR1 SEHNR, CDR2 FQNEAQ (reference sequence). The CDR3 sequence is 13 residues long. CDR3: CGSSFPRGNEQYF. The CDR3 region has the DNA TGTGGCAGCAGCTTCCCACGGGGGAACGAGCAGTACTTC.

V gene TRBV4-2 combines with J gene TRBJ1-2; the D is unclear. V was pared by 0 bases and J by 1 base, with 12 bases between. Germline V gene sequence: CDR1 LGHNA, CDR2 YNFKEQ. This CDR3 is built from 16 residues. CDR3 protein: CASSQEAAGINYGYTF. In nucleotides, the CDR3 is TGTGCCAGCAGCCAAGAAGCCGCTGGGATTAACTATGGCTACACCTTC.